This paragraph reports one TCR beta chain. The antigen is unknown. V dropped 0 bases and J dropped 4; count of bases not matched to a gene: 9. Germline V gene sequence: CDR1 MGHRA, CDR2 YSYEKL. CDR3 length: 17 residues. This sample is part of a study of T-cell reconstitution after alpha-beta-depleted transplantation in children. Notes on the study in general: Reportedly, roughly two months post-transplant, alpha-beta T cells arose from several hundred expanded graft clones. Newly made T cells mostly supplied T-cell counts and diversity one year after transplant.

Unique molecular identifiers featured in how the TCRbeta library was prepared. TCRdb re-derived calls from the PCR reads in MiXCR, one entry per CDR3 protein. The table shows about a million distinct CDR3 sequences, with about 31% occurring only once. The chain links TRBV4-1 to TRBJ1-3, with 7 bases that match TRBD1. The receptor's source is a boy younger than two who had a stem cell transplant for SCID, so the T cells may come from the graft donor. This material consisted of PBMCs, mostly from graft donor cells, taken 360 days after TCRalphabeta/CD19-depleted stem cell transplant. CDR3: CASSQDREGAWGNTIYF. DNA of the CDR3: TGCGCCAGCAGCCAAGATCGGGAGGGGGCTTGGGGAAACACCATATATTTT.